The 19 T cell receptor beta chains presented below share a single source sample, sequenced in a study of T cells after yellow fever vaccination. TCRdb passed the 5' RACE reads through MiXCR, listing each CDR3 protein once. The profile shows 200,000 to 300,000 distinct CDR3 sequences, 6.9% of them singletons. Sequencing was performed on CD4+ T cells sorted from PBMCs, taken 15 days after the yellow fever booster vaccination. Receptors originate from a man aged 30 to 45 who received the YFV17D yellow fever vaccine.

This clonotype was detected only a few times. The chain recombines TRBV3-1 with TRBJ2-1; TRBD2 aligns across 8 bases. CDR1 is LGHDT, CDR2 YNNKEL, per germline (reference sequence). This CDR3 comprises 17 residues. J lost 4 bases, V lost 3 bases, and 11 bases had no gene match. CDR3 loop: CASSHASGRKNYNEQFF. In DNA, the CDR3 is TGTGCCAGCAGCCACGCTAGCGGGCGGAAAAATTACAATGAGCAGTTCTTC.

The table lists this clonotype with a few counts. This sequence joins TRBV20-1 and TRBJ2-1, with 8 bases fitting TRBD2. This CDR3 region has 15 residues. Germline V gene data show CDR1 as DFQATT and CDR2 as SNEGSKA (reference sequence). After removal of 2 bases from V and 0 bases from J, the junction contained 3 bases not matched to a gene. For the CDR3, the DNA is TGCAGTGCTAGATCAGCGGGAGCCTCCTACAATGAGCAGTTCTTC. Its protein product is CSARSAGASYNEQFF.

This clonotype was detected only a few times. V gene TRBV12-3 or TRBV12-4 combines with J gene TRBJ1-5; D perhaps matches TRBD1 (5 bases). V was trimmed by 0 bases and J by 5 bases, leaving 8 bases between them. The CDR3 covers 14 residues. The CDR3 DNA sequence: TGTGCCAGCAGTTTAGCGCTGGGGGATCAGCCCCAGCATTTT. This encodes CASSLALGDQPQHF.

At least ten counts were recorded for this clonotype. This CDR3 reads CASSWRTDYGYTF. The CDR3 nucleotides read TGTGCCAGCAGCTGGAGGACAGACTATGGCTACACCTTC. The chain carries TRBV7-2 and TRBJ1-2; D is perhaps TRBD1 (6 bases). Germline CDR1 SGHTA, CDR2 FQGNSA. The CDR3 runs to 13 residues. The germline V and J ends were trimmed by 4 bases and 3 bases, with 9 bases remaining between them.

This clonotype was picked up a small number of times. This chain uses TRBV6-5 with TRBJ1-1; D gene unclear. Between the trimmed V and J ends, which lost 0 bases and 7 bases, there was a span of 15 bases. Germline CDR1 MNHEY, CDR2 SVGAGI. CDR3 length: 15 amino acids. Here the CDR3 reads CASSYSSRGGSEAFF. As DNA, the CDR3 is TGTGCCAGCAGTTACTCGAGCCGCGGTGGAAGTGAAGCTTTCTTT.

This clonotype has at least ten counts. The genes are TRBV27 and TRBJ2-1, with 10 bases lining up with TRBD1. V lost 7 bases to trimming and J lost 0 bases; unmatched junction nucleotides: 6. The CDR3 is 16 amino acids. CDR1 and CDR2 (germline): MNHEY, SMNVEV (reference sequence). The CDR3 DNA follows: TGTGCCAGCACTTCCTGGACAGGGGGCTCCTACAATGAGCAGTTCTTC. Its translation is CASTSWTGGSYNEQFF.

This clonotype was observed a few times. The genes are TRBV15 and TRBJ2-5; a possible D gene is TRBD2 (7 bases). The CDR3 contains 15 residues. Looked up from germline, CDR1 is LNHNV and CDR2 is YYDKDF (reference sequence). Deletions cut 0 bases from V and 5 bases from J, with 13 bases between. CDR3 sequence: CATSREGGRRETQYF. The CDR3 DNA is TGTGCCACCAGCAGAGAGGGGGGGCGCCGGGAGACCCAGTACTTC. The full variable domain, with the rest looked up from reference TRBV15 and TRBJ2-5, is DAMVIQNPRYQVTQFGKPVTLSCSQTLNHNVMYWYQQKSSQAPKLLFHYYDKDFNNEADTPDNFQSRRPNTSFCFLDIRSPGLGDTAMYLCATSREGGRRETQYFGPGTRLLVL.

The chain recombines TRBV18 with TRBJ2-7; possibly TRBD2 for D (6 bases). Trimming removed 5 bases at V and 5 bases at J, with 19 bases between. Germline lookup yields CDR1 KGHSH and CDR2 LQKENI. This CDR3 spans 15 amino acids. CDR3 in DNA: TGTGCCAGCTCAACCGTTGCCGGTCTAGCGAACGAGCAGTACTTC. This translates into CASSTVAGLANEQYF.

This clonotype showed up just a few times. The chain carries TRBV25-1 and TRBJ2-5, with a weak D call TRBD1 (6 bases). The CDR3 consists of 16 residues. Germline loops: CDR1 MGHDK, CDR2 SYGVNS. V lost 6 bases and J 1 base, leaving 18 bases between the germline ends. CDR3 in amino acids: CASRTLTTTGQETQYF. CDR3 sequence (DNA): TGTGCCAGCAGAACGCTAACCACGACAGGCCAAGAGACCCAGTACTTC. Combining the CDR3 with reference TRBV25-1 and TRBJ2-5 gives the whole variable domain EADIYQTPRYLVIGTGKKITLECSQTMGHDKMYWYQQDPGMELHLIHYSYGVNSTEKGDLSSESTVSRIRTEHFPLTLESARPSHTSQYLCASRTLTTTGQETQYFGPGTRLLVL.

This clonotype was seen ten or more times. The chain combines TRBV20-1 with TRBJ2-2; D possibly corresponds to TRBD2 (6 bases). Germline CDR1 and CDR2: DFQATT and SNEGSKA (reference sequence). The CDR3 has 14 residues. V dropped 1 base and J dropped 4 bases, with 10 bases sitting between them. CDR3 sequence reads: CSARVIGGTGELFF. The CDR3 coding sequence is TGCAGTGCTAGAGTGATCGGGGGCACCGGGGAGCTGTTTTTT.

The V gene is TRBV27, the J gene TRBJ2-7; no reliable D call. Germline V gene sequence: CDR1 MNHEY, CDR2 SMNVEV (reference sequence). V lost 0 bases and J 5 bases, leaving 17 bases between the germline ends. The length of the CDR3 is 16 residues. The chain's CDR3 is CASSLSIRIGVHEQYF. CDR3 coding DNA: TGTGCCAGCAGTTTATCGATACGGATTGGTGTCCACGAGCAGTACTTC.

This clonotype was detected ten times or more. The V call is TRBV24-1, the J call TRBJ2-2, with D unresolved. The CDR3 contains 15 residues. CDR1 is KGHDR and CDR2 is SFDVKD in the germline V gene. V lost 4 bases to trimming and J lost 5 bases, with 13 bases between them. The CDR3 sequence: CATSDYTDRTGELFF. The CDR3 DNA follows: TGTGCCACCAGTGACTACACGGACCGAACCGGGGAGCTGTTTTTT.

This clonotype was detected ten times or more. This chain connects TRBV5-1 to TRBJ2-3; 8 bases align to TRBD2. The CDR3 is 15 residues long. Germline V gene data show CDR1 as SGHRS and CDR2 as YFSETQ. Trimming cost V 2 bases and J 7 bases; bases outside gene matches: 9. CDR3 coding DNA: TGCGCCAGCAGCTTCATTCGGGAGGGCCGAAATACGCAGTATTTT. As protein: CASSFIREGRNTQYF.

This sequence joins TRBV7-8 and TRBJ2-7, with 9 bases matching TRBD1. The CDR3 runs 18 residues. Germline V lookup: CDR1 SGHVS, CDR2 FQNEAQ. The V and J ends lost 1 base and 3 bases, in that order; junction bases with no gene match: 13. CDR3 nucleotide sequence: TGTGCCAGCAGCTTAGGCCATGGGGGCATGGGACAGGGCTACGAGCAGTACTTC. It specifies CASSLGHGGMGQGYEQYF.

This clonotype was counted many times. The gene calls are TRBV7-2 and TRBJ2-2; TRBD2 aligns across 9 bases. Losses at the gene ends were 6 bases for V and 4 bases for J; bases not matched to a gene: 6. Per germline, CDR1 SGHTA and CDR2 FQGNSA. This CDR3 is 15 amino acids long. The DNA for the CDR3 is TGTGCCAGCAGTACCCGACTAGCGGCCACCGGGGAGCTGTTTTTT. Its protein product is CASSTRLAATGELFF.

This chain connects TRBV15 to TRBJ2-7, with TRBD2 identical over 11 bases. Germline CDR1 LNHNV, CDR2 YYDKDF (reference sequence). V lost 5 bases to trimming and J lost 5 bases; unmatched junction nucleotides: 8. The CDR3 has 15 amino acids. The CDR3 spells CATSQQLAGVDEQYF. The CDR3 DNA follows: TGTGCCACCAGCCAACAACTAGCGGGAGTGGACGAGCAGTACTTC.

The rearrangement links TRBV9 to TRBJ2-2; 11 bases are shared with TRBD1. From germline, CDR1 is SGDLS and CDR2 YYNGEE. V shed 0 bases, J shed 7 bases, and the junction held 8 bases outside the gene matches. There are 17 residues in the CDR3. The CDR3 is CASSVGGGQGAIGELFF. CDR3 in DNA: TGTGCCAGCAGCGTAGGAGGCGGACAGGGGGCGATCGGGGAGCTGTTTTTT. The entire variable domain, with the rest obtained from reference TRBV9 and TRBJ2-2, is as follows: DSGVTQTPKHLITATGQRVTLRCSPRSGDLSVYWYQQSLDQGLQFLIQYYNGEERAKGNILERFSAQQFPDLHSELNLSSLELGDSALYFCASSVGGGQGAIGELFFGEGSRLTVL.

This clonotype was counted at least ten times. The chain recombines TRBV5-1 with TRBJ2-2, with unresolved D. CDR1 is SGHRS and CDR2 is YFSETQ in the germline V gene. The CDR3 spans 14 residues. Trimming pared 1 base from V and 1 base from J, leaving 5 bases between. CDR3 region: CASSLFGNTGELFF. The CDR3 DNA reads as TGCGCCAGCAGCTTGTTCGGGAACACCGGGGAGCTGTTTTTT. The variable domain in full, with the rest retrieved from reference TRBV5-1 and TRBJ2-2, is KAGVTQTPRYLIKTRGQQVTLSCSPISGHRSVSWYQQTPGQGLQFLFEYFSETQRNKGNFPGRFSGRQFSNSRSEMNVSTLELGDSALYLCASSLFGNTGELFFGEGSRLTVL.

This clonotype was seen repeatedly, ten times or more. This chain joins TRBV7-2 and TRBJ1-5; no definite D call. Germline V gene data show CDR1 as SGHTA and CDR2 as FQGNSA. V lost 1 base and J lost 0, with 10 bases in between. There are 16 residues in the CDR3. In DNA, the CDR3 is TGTGCCAGCAGCTTAGTAAAATACTCTAGCAATCAGCCCCAGCATTTT. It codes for CASSLVKYSSNQPQHF.